This T cell receptor (beta chain) was found in a study of beta chain features in type 1 diabetes. General study points: More deletions and fewer insertions at VDJ junctions were found in patients with type 1 diabetes. The study found moderately but significantly shorter TCRB CDR3s in all four CD4+ subsets of Type 1 diabetes patients.

Every isolated RNA sample was fully reverse transcribed, so sequencing captured expressed TCRB transcripts. Repertoires were generated with immunoSEQ multiplex PCR, while TCRdb's copy carries only in-frame clones and drops some. In the table there are under 400,000 clones, roughly 12% of which are singletons. The germline CDR1 and CDR2 sequences are LNHNV and YYDKDF (reference sequence). V lost 5 bases, J lost 6 bases, and 11 bases lay in between. The CDR3 is 12 residues long. Points on this clone: The antigen is unknown.

The sequence was collected from a woman aged 18-29 years with type 1 diabetes. Sequenced sample: naive CD4+ T cells from blood. J is TRBJ2-7 and V is TRBV15; D is possibly TRBD2 (5 bases). The CDR3 DNA follows: TGTGCCACCAGCCGGGATCGTTTCGAGCAGTACTTC. It codes for CATSRDRFEQYF.